The 13 T cell receptor beta chains below were found in one sample sequenced in a study of cytotoxic CD8 clonotypes in ibrutinib-treated CLL. Using immunoSEQ multiplex PCR, the repertoire was profiled, and TCRdb retains in-frame clones only, with some absent. The sample lists about 160,000 clones, around 80% occurring once. This specimen consisted of PBMCs, obtained after 24 months of ibrutinib treatment. Receptor source: a human donor with chronic lymphocytic leukemia.

This chain uses TRBV14 with TRBJ2-5; 8 bases match TRBD1. V lost 2 bases and J lost 3; bases outside the gene matches: 8. CDR3 size: 16 residues. Germline CDR1 is SGHDN and CDR2 is FVKESK. The CDR3 DNA sequence: TGTGCCAGCAGCCAATGGACAGGGCCTGGGGAAGAGACCCAGTACTTC. Its protein is CASSQWTGPGEETQYF. Filled out from reference TRBV14 and TRBJ2-5, the complete variable domain reads EAGVTQFPSHSVIEKGQTVTLRCDPISGHDNLYWYRRVMGKEIKFLLHFVKESKQDESGMPNNRFLAERTGGTYSTLKVQPAELEDSGVYFCASSQWTGPGEETQYFGPGTRLLVL.

The chain recombines TRBV5-1 with TRBJ2-3; D gene unclear. V lost 0 bases, J lost 2 bases, and 10 bases lay in between. CDR1 is SGHRS, CDR2 YFSETQ, per germline. CDR3 size: 15 residues. The CDR3 DNA reads as TGCGCCAGCAGCTTGGAATCAACAAACACAGATACGCAGTATTTT. Translating gives CASSLESTNTDTQYF.

Notes on this clone: The same CDR3 also results from other DNA sequences found in this sample. The CDR3 bases are TGTGCCAGCAGTGAATCCCCACAGGAGACCCAGTACTTC. Translation: CASSESPQETQYF. The V call is TRBV25-1, the J call TRBJ2-5, with D hard to call. Between the trimmed V and J ends, which lost 1 base and 5 bases, there was a span of 8 bases. This CDR3 region has 13 residues. Germline assignment: CDR1 MGHDK and CDR2 SYGVNS.

The rearrangement links TRBV4-2 to TRBJ1-5; tentatively, D is TRBD1 (6 bases). Germline CDR1 and CDR2: LGHNA and YNFKEQ. This CDR3 has 15 residues. V lost 2 bases to trimming and J lost 2 bases, with 10 bases between them. The CDR3 region is CASSQQGGRNQPQHF. CDR3 sequence (DNA): TGTGCCAGCAGCCAACAAGGGGGACGCAATCAGCCCCAGCATTTT.

V usage is TRBV27 and J usage is TRBJ1-5; 8 bases agree with TRBD1. Germline lookup yields CDR1 MNHEY and CDR2 SMNVEV (reference sequence). V trimming: 4 bases; J trimming: 0 bases; junction bases outside the gene matches: 8. CDR3 length: 17 amino acids. This chain's CDR3 is CASSSGQDMNSNQPQHF. The CDR3 nucleotides are TGTGCCAGCAGTTCGGGACAGGACATGAATAGCAATCAGCCCCAGCATTTT.

V gene TRBV11-3 combines with J gene TRBJ2-7; 9 bases are shared with TRBD1. Germline V gene lookup returns CDR1 SGHNT and CDR2 YENEEA. The CDR3 sequence is 15 residues long. J lost 5 bases, V lost 1 base, and 6 bases had no gene match. The CDR3 sequence is CASSLAGTGTHEQYF. CDR3 in DNA: TGTGCCAGCAGCTTAGCCGGGACAGGGACCCACGAGCAGTACTTC.

The chain is built from TRBV11-2 and TRBJ2-3; 11 bases line up with TRBD1. Germline values: CDR1 SGHAT, CDR2 FQNNGV. The CDR3 is 18 residues long. With 6 bases clipped from V and 0 bases from J, the junction kept 11 bases outside the gene matches. CDR3 protein: CASRPGTGGIVSTDTQYF. CDR3 nucleotides: TGTGCCAGCAGGCCCGGGACAGGGGGGATTGTCAGCACAGATACGCAGTATTTT.

The gene calls are TRBV6-4 and TRBJ2-1; 10 nucleotides align to TRBD2. The junction had 7 bases not matched to a gene; V was cut back by 5 bases and J by 3 bases. CDR3 length equals 16 residues. Germline V gene lookup returns CDR1 MRHNA and CDR2 SNTAGT. CDR3 sequence reads: CASSPLASGGYNEQFF. The CDR3 coding sequence is TGTGCCAGCAGTCCCCTGGCTAGCGGGGGCTACAATGAGCAGTTCTTC.

This rearrangement joins TRBV6-5 to TRBJ1-2; 8 bases agree with TRBD1. The germline gives CDR1 MNHEY, CDR2 SVGAGI. The CDR3 is 13 amino acids. Losses at the gene ends were 5 bases for V and 7 bases for J; bases not matched to a gene: 6. The CDR3 reads CASSAGTGFGYTF. The CDR3 coding sequence is TGTGCCAGCAGTGCGGGGACAGGCTTTGGCTACACCTTC.

In its sample, this clone was seen once. The CDR3 loop is CASRGTGPYNEQFF. The CDR3 DNA sequence: TGTGCCAGCAGGGGGACTGGACCCTACAATGAGCAGTTCTTC. The rearrangement joins TRBV6-6 to TRBJ2-1, with a tentative D call TRBD2 (6 bases). This CDR3 region has 14 residues. Trimming cost V 6 bases and J 2 bases, with 11 bases left between them. The V gene's germline CDR1 is MNHNY and CDR2 SVGAGI (reference sequence).

V gene TRBV19 combines with J gene TRBJ1-1; D uncertain. This CDR3 region has 13 residues. Trimming shortened V by 3 bases and J by 1 base, and 6 bases separated the two germline ends. The V gene's germline CDR1 is LNHDA and CDR2 SQIVND (reference sequence). The CDR3 DNA reads as TGTGCCAGTAGTATCCCATCGAACACTGAAGCTTTCTTT. This codes for CASSIPSNTEAFF.

The rearrangement uses TRBV7-9 and TRBJ2-1; TRBD2 matches 12 bases. This CDR3 is 15 amino acids long. The V and J ends lost 5 bases and 7 bases, in that order; junction bases with no gene match: 6. CDR1 and CDR2 (germline): SEHNR, FQNEAQ (reference sequence). The CDR3 loop is CASSARTSGKNEQFF. The CDR3 bases are TGTGCCAGCAGCGCGCGGACTAGCGGGAAGAATGAGCAGTTCTTC.

The V call is TRBV13, the J call TRBJ2-7; perhaps D is TRBD1 or TRBD2 (5 bases each). The CDR3 has 13 residues. Germline CDR1 reads PRHDT; CDR2 reads FYEKMQ (reference sequence). The V end was cut by 6 bases, the J end by 4 bases, with 13 bases between. The CDR3: CASRGREQYEQYF. The CDR3 region has the DNA TGTGCCAGCAGGGGCAGGGAGCAATACGAGCAGTACTTC. Looking up the rest from reference TRBV13 and TRBJ2-7 gives the full variable domain: AAGVIQSPRHLIKEKRETATLKCYPIPRHDTVYWYQQGPGQDPQFLISFYEKMQSDKGSIPDRFSAQQFSDYHSELNMSSLELGDSALYFCASRGREQYEQYFGPGTRLTVT.